This T cell receptor beta chain was recovered during a study of neurological immune-mediated disorders. Findings and caveats of the study: None of the CDR3 amino acid sequences found in expanded clones was shared across subjects. This suggests that the TCR-beta repertoires were private in all groups. Neither clinical nor MRI features were associated with the multiple sclerosis repertoire cluster. HTLV-1-associated myelopathy had the most TCR clonal expansion, whereas multiple sclerosis had the least (lower than in healthy controls).

TCRdb fed the 5' RACE reads into MiXCR, producing one record per CDR3 protein. The table includes some 80,000 distinct CDR3 sequences, 3.5% to 4.5% detected once. Germline V gene data show CDR1 as MGHRA and CDR2 as YSYEKL. The CDR3 loop spans 14 amino acids. Losses at the gene ends were 8 bases for V and 7 bases for J; bases not matched to a gene: 8. Documented time point: longitudinal time-point 3. This clonotype was recorded many times. The antigen remains undetermined. The rearrangement uses TRBV4-1 and TRBJ1-6, with 7 positions matching TRBD1. The TCR comes from a woman between 55 and 75 years old with multiple sclerosis. What was sequenced was PBMCs. The CDR3 spells CASSPDRVNSPLHF. The CDR3 DNA reads as TGCGCCAGCTCCCCTGACAGGGTAAATTCACCCCTCCACTTT.